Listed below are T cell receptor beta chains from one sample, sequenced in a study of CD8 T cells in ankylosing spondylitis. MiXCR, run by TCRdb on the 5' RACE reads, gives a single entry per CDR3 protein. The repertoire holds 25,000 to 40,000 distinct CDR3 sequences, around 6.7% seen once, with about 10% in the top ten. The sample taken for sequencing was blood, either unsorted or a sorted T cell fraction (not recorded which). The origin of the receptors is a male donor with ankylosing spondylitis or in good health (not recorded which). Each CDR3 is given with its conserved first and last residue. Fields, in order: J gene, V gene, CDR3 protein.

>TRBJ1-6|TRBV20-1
CSARAVGRENSPLHF
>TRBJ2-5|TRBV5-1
CASSLLAGGNQETQYF
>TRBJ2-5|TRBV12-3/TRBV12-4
CASSRNRGRQETQYF
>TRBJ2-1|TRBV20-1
CSARGGGLAGANYNEQFF
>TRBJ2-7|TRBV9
CASSAGVSSYEQYF
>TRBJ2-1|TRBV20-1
CSALDVLAGGVSYNEQFF
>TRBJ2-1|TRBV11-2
CASSLGGPDNEQFF
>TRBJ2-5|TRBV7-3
CASSPPSQYF
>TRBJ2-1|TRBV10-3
CAISEASGSSYNEQFF
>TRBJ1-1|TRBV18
CASSPGREEAFF
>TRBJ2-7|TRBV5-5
CASSWTGDRNYEQYF
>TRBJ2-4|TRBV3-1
CASSQEPGPLAKNIQYF
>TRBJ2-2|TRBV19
CASSILWTGELFF
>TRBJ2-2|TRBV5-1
CASSLLGVRESGELFF
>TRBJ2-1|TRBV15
CATSRSFRGPYNEQFF
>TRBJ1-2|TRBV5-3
CAMGLGLFYGYTF
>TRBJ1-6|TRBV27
CASTQGFSPLHF
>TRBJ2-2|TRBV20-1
CSARSPNTGELFF
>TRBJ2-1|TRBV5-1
CASSLAGDVYEQFF
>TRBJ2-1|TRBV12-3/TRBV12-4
CASSPVRRTWDNEQFF
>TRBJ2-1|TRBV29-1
CSVEITRSKGEQFF
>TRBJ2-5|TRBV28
CASSGGQSGETQYF
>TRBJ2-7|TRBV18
CASSPGSDYEQYF
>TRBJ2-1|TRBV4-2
CASSQRPARTSVDNEQFF
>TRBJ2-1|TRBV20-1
CSAESSYNEQFF
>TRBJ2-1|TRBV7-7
CASSVGLAGDEQFF
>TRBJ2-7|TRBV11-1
CASSIAGSYEQYF
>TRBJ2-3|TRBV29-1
CSVEEVRADTQYF
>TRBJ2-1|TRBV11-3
CASSLSGGSYNEQFF
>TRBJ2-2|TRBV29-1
CSAQTGPLTGELFF
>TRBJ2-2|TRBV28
CASRGASNTGELFF
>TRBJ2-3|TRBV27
CASSLRGTSGSYGDTQYF
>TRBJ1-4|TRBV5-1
CASSLGLDEKLFF
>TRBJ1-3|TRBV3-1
CATTPGTAQVYSGNTIYF
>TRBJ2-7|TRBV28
CASKGFASGNYEQYF
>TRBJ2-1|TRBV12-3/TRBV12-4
CASSIDRGPEAEQFF
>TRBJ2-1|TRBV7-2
CASSLAGHEQFF
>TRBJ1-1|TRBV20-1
CSAYPGDAYTEAFF
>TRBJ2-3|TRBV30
CAWSVPGLAGVGADTQYF
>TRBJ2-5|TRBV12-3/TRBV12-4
CASSLAGLDETQYF
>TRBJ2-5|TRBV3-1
CASSRGTGTAETQYF
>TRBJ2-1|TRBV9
CASSVEWLAGNNEQFF
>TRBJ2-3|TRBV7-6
CASSLQPDNTDTQYF
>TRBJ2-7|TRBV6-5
CASSILAGGPEQYF
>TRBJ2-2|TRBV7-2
CASSLSGRGTGELFF
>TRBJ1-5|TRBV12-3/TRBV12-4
CASSLYSNQPQHF
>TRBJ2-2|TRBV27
CASSLGQGMFAGELFF
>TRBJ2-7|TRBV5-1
CASSGTSGASYEQYF
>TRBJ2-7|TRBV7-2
CASSPGTSGNEQYF
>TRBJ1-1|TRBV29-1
CSVGQGAGDTEAFF
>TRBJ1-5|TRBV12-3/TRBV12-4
CASSFGQGIDQPQHF
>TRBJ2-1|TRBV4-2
CASSHAGSYNEQFF
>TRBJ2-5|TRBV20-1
CSATTVQAGQETQYF
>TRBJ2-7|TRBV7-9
CASSLDNGRTSYEQYF
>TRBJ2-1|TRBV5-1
CASSLVLSGRGNEQFF
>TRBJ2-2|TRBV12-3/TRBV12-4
CASNGGFNTGELFF
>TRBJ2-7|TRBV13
CASSPGQGVSYEQYF
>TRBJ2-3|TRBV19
CASSNNRGGTDTQYF
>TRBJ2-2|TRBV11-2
CASSPGQGLFF
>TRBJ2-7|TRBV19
CASSARQGAEQYF